This T cell receptor beta chain was sequenced for a study of T cell responses to AZD1222 COVID-19 vaccine. Concerning this clone itself: Its antigen is not identified.

Assay: immunoSEQ multiplex PCR; the TCRdb copy retains only in-frame clones and omits some. The profile shows approximately 60,000 clones, approximately 84% of them singletons. General study results and limits: Females made up more of the donors, who were largely white British, and clonal diversity may have come out too low. Spike-specific TCR breadth and depth both grew after two AZD1222 doses.

The material sequenced was peripheral blood, taken on day 0 of AZD1222 vaccination. The receptor was derived from an adult in good health.

The CDR3 spells CASSPTITGGYQPQHF. DNA of the CDR3: TGTGCCAGTAGTCCAACTATAACAGGGGGCTATCAGCCCCAGCATTTT. The chain has TRBV19 and TRBJ1-5; 9 nucleotides align to TRBD1. The CDR3 has 16 amino acids. The V segment lost 5 bases and the J segment 5 bases; nucleotides outside the gene matches: 10. The germline gives CDR1 LNHDA, CDR2 SQIVND (reference sequence).